These 25 T cell receptor beta chains share one sample of origin, sequenced in a study of cytomegalovirus exposure and HLA in healthy donors. With 60 Vbeta and 13 Jbeta primers, the PCR was carried out. Produced via immunoSEQ multiplex PCR; TCRdb's table is partial and in-frame only. This sample has around 140,000 clones, with 70% to 85% found just once. Sample: PBMCs. Every receptor here comes from a male donor in good health and CMV-seronegative.

The gene calls are TRBV4-3 and TRBJ2-7, with 11 bases aligning to TRBD1. J lost 3 bases, V lost 3 bases, and 4 bases had no gene match. This CDR3 is built from 15 residues. Germline V gene data show CDR1 as LGHNA and CDR2 as YSLEER. The CDR3 loop reads CASSHGQGAIYEQYF. CDR3 nucleotides: TGCGCCAGCAGCCACGGACAGGGGGCGATCTACGAGCAGTACTTC.

This rearrangement joins TRBV30 to TRBJ1-2; tentatively, D is TRBD1 (6 bases). V shed 0 bases and J shed 8 bases, with 13 bases lying between them. Per germline, CDR1 GTSNPN and CDR2 SVGIG (reference sequence). The CDR3 has 13 residues. The CDR3 DNA sequence: TGTGCCTGGAGTGTACTAGGGGGGGAGGGCTACACCTTC. It is translated as CAWSVLGGEGYTF.

With regard to this clone: Within the sample, other DNA sequences also encode this same CDR3. The chain has TRBV7-3 and TRBJ2-1; 11 nucleotides match TRBD2. The CDR3 has 14 residues. J was trimmed by 6 bases and V by 5 bases; bases with no gene match: 3. Germline CDR1 is SGHTA and CDR2 is FQGTGA. The CDR3: CASSLGTSGNEQFF. The CDR3 coding sequence is TGTGCCAGCAGCCTCGGGACTAGCGGCAATGAGCAGTTCTTC.

The V gene is TRBV5-4, the J gene TRBJ1-3; D unresolved. The CDR3 consists of 15 residues. The V end was cut by 0 bases, the J end by 0 bases, with 7 bases between. Germline lookup yields CDR1 SGHNT and CDR2 YYREEE (reference sequence). The chain's CDR3 is CASSLAGISGNTIYF. DNA for the CDR3: TGTGCCAGCAGCTTGGCCGGGATCTCTGGAAACACCATATATTTT.

The V call is TRBV5-1, the J call TRBJ2-1; TRBD1 might be the D (6 bases). The germline gives CDR1 SGHRS, CDR2 YFSETQ. The CDR3 has 17 amino acids. The germline V and J ends were trimmed by 1 base and 1 base, with 15 bases remaining between them. CDR3 coding DNA: TGCGCCAGCAGCTTGTATTATTTGACAGGATCCTACAATGAGCAGTTCTTC. This codes for CASSLYYLTGSYNEQFF.

To note about this clone: The junction differs from germline at one of its ends, possibly a read error. The chain links TRBV5-1 to TRBJ2-7, with 10 bases that match TRBD1. The CDR3 covers 14 residues. From germline, CDR1 is SGHRS and CDR2 YFSETQ. The DNA for the CDR3 is TGCGCCAGCGGCTTGGGGACAGGGGTGGGAGAGCAGTACTTC. As protein: CASGLGTGVGEQYF.

The chain links TRBV5-4 to TRBJ2-5; 16 bases map to TRBD2. V dropped 0 bases and J dropped 4; count of bases not matched to a gene: 3. This CDR3 is 17 amino acids long. CDR1 SGHNT and CDR2 YYREEE come from the germline V gene (reference sequence). The CDR3 coding sequence is TGTGCCAGCAGCTTGGGGGGACTAGCGGGAGGGTTAGAGACCCAGTACTTC. The encoded protein is CASSLGGLAGGLETQYF.

The count of this clone is one. The V gene is TRBV6-4, the J gene TRBJ2-3; TRBD1 matches at 7 bases. The CDR3 loop spans 16 amino acids. The germline V gene has CDR1 MRHNA and CDR2 SNTAGT. V trimming: 6 bases; J trimming: 4 bases; junction bases outside the gene matches: 13. The CDR3 bases are TGTGCCAGCAGCGAGACAGGGCAAATGGGGGCAGATACGCAGTATTTT. Encoded protein: CASSETGQMGADTQYF.

CDR3 loop: CSVVTGSEPYGYTF. In nucleotides, the CDR3 is TGCAGCGTTGTAACAGGATCTGAGCCGTATGGCTACACCTTC. The chain recombines TRBV29-1 with TRBJ1-2, with D possibly TRBD1 on 5 matching bases. The ends were cut back, 4 bases at V and 5 bases at J, with 17 bases in the middle. The CDR3 runs 14 residues. Germline loops: CDR1 SQVTM, CDR2 ANQGSEA.

J is TRBJ2-7 and V is TRBV7-9, with 8 bases matching TRBD1. Germline V gene lookup returns CDR1 SEHNR and CDR2 FQNEAQ (reference sequence). The CDR3 sequence is 11 residues long. The J segment lost 11 bases and the V segment lost 5 bases, leaving 5 bases of the junction unmatched. The DNA of the CDR3 is TGTGCCAGCAGCCCGGACAGGGTGAAGTACTTC. Its translation is CASSPDRVKYF.

The V gene is TRBV4-3, the J gene TRBJ2-5; D unclear. Germline lookup yields CDR1 LGHNA and CDR2 YSLEER. V lost 2 bases and J 4 bases, leaving 14 bases between the germline ends. The length of the CDR3 is 15 residues. CDR3 region: CASSQISAYGETQYF. The CDR3, as DNA: TGCGCCAGCAGCCAAATTTCTGCCTACGGAGAGACCCAGTACTTC.

This rearrangement joins TRBV11-2 to TRBJ1-5, with D maybe TRBD1 (6 bases). CDR1 and CDR2 from the germline V gene are SGHAT and FQNNGV. The CDR3 totals 15 residues. Trimming stripped 3 bases from V and 4 bases from J, with 13 bases between. The chain's CDR3 is CASSLGQGFNQPQHF. CDR3 DNA sequence: TGTGCCAGCAGCTTGGGGCAGGGGTTTAATCAGCCCCAGCATTTT.

CDR3 coding DNA: TGTGCCAGTTGTCTTTATAGCAATCAGCCCCAGCATTTT. Translation: CASCLYSNQPQHF. V gene TRBV6-1 combines with J gene TRBJ1-5; D is uncertain. CDR1 is MNHNS and CDR2 is SASEGT in the germline V gene. CDR3 length: 13 residues. V was trimmed by 9 bases and J by 0 bases, leaving 9 bases between them.

This clone was picked up a small number of times. The chain recombines TRBV4-3 with TRBJ1-5; 8 nucleotides align to TRBD1. Germline lookup yields CDR1 LGHNA and CDR2 YSLEER. Germline trimming cut 0 bases from V and 5 bases from J; bases unmatched to any gene: 6. This CDR3 is 16 amino acids long. The CDR3 protein is CASSQETGGDHQPQHF. CDR3 in DNA: TGCGCCAGCAGCCAAGAAACAGGGGGGGATCATCAGCCCCAGCATTTT.

V gene TRBV7-6 combines with J gene TRBJ2-5; no clear D gene. Trimming took off 1 base at V and 5 bases at J, with 11 bases between the two ends. CDR3 length equals 14 residues. From germline, CDR1 is SGHVS and CDR2 FNYEAQ. CDR3 protein: CASSLGSGWETQYF. The CDR3 nucleotides read TGTGCCAGCAGCTTAGGCTCGGGTTGGGAGACCCAGTACTTC.

The CDR3 region has the DNA TGCGCCAGCAGCCAAGATCGTGCGGGACTCTACGAGCAGTACTTC. This sequence encodes CASSQDRAGLYEQYF. This chain uses TRBV4-3 with TRBJ2-7, with D possibly TRBD2 on 6 matching bases. The CDR3 runs to 15 residues. CDR1 is LGHNA and CDR2 is YSLEER in the germline V gene. V gave up 0 bases and J gave up 3 bases, with 12 bases separating them.

This CDR3 is CASSSLSGGGASTDTQYF. The CDR3 region has the DNA TGTGCCAGCAGCTCCCTGAGTGGGGGCGGAGCTAGCACAGATACGCAGTATTTT. The chain combines TRBV7-3 with TRBJ2-3, with D perhaps matching TRBD1 (6 bases). Germline V CDR1 and CDR2: SGHTA, FQGTGA. V lost 4 bases to trimming and J lost 0 bases, with 20 bases between them. The CDR3 length is 18 residues.

This clone has a handful of counts. The chain employs TRBV9 and TRBJ2-7, with 8 bases identical to TRBD2. The CDR3 extends over 15 amino acids. From germline, CDR1 is SGDLS and CDR2 YYNGEE. V lost 0 bases, J lost 1 base, and 3 bases stayed unmatched. This chain's CDR3 is CASSVVTSGSYEQYF. The CDR3 DNA sequence: TGTGCCAGCAGCGTAGTAACTAGCGGTTCCTACGAGCAGTACTTC.

This sequence joins TRBV21-1 and TRBJ2-5; TRBD2, the table's D call, was not compared with the DNA. TRBV21-1 is recorded as a pseudogene. The CDR3 covers 14 residues. CDR3 DNA sequence: TGTGCCAGCAGCAAAGATGCCGGGAGGGAGACCCAGTACTTC. Encoded protein: CASSKDAGRETQYF.

This clone has only one observation. This chain joins TRBV7-2 and TRBJ2-3; weak D call: TRBD2 (6 bases). V lost 4 bases to trimming and J lost 4 bases, with 12 bases between them. Germline loops: CDR1 SGHTA, CDR2 FQGNSA. The CDR3 runs to 14 residues. This CDR3 reads CASSWGLGADTQYF. The CDR3 nucleotides are TGTGCCAGCAGCTGGGGACTTGGCGCAGATACGCAGTATTTT.

The J gene is TRBJ2-2, the V gene TRBV27, with D uncertain. Trimming pared 4 bases from V and 5 bases from J, leaving 5 bases between. Looked up from germline, CDR1 is MNHEY and CDR2 is SMNVEV (reference sequence). CDR3 length: 12 amino acids. Here the CDR3 DNA reads TGTGCCAGCAGTTCAGGAACCGGGGAGCTGTTTTTT. Translating gives CASSSGTGELFF.

The chain combines TRBV14 with TRBJ2-1; 10 positions match TRBD2. Looked up from germline, CDR1 is SGHDN and CDR2 is FVKESK. The trim removed 5 bases at V and 8 bases at J, leaving 6 bases unmatched. This CDR3 has 14 amino acids. The CDR3 bases are TGTGCCAGCAGCTACCTAGCGGGAGACTATGAGCAGTTCTTC. Translated: CASSYLAGDYEQFF.

This sequence joins TRBV6-6 and TRBJ1-5, with D tentatively TRBD1 (6 bases). Trimming left V 0 bases short and J 6 bases short, with 15 bases between. The CDR3 runs 16 residues. Germline values: CDR1 MNHNY, CDR2 SVGAGI (reference sequence). CDR3 loop: CASSYSTGNSPQPQHF. The DNA for the CDR3 is TGTGCCAGCAGTTACTCAACAGGGAACTCCCCTCAGCCCCAGCATTTT.

The gene calls are TRBV7-6 and TRBJ2-7; D perhaps matches TRBD1 (6 bases). The ends were cut back, 5 bases at V and 6 bases at J, with 20 bases in the middle. The CDR3 sequence is 15 residues long. Germline V CDR1 and CDR2: SGHVS, FNYEAQ. Here the CDR3 DNA reads TGTGCCAGCAGCCTACAGGGTTTCCCCTCCGCCGAGCAGTACTTC. Translation: CASSLQGFPSAEQYF.

The chain links TRBV7-2 to TRBJ2-7; TRBD2 aligns across 10 bases. Losses at the gene ends were 4 bases for V and 5 bases for J; bases not matched to a gene: 14. Germline lookup yields CDR1 SGHTA and CDR2 FQGNSA. The CDR3 spans 17 residues. CDR3 DNA sequence: TGTGCCAGCAGCTCCGTGGCCACACTAGCGGGAAGGGACGAGCAGTACTTC. As protein: CASSSVATLAGRDEQYF.